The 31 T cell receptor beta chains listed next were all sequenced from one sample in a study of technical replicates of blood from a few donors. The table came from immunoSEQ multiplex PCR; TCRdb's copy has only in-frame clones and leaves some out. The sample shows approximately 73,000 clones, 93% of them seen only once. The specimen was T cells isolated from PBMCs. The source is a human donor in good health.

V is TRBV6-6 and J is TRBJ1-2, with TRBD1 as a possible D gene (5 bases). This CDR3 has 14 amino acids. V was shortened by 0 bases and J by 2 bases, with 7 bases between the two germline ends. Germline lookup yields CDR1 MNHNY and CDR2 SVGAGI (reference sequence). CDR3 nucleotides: TGTGCCAGCAGTTACTCCGGACAAAACTATGGCTACACCTTC. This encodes CASSYSGQNYGYTF.

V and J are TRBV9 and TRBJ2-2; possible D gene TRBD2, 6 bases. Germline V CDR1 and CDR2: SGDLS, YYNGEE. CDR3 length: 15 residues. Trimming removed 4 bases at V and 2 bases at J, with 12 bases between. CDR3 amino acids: CASSPLGLNTGELFF. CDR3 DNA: TGTGCCAGCAGCCCCTTGGGACTTAACACCGGGGAGCTGTTTTTT.

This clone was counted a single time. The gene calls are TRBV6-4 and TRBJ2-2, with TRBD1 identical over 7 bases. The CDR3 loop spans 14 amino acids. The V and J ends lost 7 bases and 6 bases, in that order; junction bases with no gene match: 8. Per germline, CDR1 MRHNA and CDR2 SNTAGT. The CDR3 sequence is CASNAEQGAGELFF. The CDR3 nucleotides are TGTGCCAGCAACGCGGAGCAGGGGGCCGGGGAGCTGTTTTTT.

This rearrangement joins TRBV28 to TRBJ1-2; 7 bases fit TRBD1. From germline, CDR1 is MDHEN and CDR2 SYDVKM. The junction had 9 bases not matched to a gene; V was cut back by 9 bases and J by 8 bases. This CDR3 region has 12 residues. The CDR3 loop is CASRQGLVGYTF. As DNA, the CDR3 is TGTGCCAGTAGACAGGGTTTGGTGGGCTACACCTTC.

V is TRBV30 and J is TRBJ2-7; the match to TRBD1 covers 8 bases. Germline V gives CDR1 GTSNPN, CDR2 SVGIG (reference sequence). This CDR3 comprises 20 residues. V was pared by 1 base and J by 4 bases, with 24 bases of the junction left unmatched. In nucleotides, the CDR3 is TGTGCCTGGAGTGCGTTAGCGAATAAATCGGACAGGGCCGAATGTTACGAGCAGTACTTC. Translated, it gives CAWSALANKSDRAECYEQYF.

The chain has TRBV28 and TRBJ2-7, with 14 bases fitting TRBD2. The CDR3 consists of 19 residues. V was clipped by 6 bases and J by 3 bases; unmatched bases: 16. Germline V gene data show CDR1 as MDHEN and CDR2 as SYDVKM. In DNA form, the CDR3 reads TGTGCCAGCAGGGATTTTGGGACTAGCGGGAGAGCGCCTAACTACGAGCAGTACTTC. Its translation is CASRDFGTSGRAPNYEQYF.

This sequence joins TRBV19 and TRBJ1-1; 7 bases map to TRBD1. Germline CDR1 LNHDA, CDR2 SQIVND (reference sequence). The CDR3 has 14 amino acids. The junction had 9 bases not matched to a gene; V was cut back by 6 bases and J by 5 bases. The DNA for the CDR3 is TGTGCCAGTAGCTTCAAGGGGGCAGCGACTGAAGCTTTCTTT. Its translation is CASSFKGAATEAFF.

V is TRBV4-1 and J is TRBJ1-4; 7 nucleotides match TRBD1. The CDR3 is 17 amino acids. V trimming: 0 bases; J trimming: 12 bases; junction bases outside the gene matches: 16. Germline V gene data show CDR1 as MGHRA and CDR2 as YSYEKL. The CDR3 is CASSQEVGETGWFELFF. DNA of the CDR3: TGCGCCAGCAGCCAAGAGGTCGGGGAGACAGGGTGGTTCGAACTGTTTTTT.

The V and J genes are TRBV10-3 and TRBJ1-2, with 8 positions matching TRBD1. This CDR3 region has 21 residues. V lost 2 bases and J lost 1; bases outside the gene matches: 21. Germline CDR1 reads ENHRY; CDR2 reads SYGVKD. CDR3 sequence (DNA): TGTGCCATCAGTGAGAGTCTTGGTCCCCGCCTTCCGGGACAGGATAACTATGGCTACACCTTC. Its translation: CAISESLGPRLPGQDNYGYTF.

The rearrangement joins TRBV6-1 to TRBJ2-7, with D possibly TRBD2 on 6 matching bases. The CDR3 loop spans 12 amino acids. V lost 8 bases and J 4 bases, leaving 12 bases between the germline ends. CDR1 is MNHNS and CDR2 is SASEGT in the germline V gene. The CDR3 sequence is CASGPGEYEQYF. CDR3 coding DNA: TGTGCCAGCGGGCCGGGAGAATACGAGCAGTACTTC.

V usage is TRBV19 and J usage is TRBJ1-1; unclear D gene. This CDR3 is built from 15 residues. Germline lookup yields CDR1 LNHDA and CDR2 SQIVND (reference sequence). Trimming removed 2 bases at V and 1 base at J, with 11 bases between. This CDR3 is CASSINEPPNTEAFF. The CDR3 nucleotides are TGTGCCAGTAGTATAAACGAGCCGCCGAACACTGAAGCTTTCTTT.

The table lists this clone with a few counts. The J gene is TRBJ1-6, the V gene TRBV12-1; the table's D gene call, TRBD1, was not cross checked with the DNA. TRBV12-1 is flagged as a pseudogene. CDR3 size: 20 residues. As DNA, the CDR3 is TGTGCCAGCAGCTTGCCAACCTGCCCGACAGGGGGAGAGGGTAATTCACCCCTCCACTTT. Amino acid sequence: CASSLPTCPTGGEGNSPLHF.

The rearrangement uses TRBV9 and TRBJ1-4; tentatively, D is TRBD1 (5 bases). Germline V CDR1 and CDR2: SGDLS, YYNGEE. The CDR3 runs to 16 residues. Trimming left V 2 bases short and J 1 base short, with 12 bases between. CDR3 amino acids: CASSVSPGGTNEKLFF. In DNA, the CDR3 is TGTGCCAGCAGCGTGAGCCCGGGGGGAACTAATGAAAAACTGTTTTTT.

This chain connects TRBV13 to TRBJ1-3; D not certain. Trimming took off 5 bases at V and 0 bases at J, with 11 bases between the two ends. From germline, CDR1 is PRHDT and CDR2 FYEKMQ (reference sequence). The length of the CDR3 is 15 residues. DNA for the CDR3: TGTGCCAGCAGCCCCGGGAGTGACTCTGGAAACACCATATATTTT. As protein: CASSPGSDSGNTIYF.

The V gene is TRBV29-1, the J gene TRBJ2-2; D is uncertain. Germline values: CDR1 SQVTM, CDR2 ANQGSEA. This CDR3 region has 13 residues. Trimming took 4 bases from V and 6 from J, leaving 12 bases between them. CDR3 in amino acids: CSVALKTAGELFF. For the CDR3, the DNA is TGCAGCGTTGCCCTGAAGACTGCCGGGGAGCTGTTTTTT.

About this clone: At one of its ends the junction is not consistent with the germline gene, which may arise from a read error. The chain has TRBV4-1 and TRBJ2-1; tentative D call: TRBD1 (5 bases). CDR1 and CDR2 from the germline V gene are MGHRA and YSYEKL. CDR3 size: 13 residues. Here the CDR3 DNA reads TGCGCCAGCAGCCAAGGGCAGGGAAGGAAGTCTATCTTC. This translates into CASSQGQGRKSIF.

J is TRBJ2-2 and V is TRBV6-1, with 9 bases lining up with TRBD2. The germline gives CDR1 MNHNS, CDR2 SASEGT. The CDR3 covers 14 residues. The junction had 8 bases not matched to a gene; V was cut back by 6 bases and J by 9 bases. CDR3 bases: TGTGCCAGCAGGAGCTCGCGGGAGGGACGGGAGCTGTTTTTT. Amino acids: CASRSSREGRELFF.

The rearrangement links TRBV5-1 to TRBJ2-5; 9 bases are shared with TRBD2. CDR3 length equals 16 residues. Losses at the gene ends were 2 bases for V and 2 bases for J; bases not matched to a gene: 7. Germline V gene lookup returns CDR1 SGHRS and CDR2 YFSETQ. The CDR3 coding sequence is TGCGCCAGCAGCTTAACAAGGACTAGCGCACAAGAGACCCAGTACTTC. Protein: CASSLTRTSAQETQYF.

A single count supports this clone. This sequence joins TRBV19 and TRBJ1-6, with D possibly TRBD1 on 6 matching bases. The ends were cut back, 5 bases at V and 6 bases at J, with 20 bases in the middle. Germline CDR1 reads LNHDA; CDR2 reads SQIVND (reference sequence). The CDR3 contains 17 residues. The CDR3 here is CASSSPDRLLINSPLHF. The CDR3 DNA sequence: TGTGCCAGTAGTTCCCCGGACAGACTTTTAATTAATTCACCCCTCCACTTT.

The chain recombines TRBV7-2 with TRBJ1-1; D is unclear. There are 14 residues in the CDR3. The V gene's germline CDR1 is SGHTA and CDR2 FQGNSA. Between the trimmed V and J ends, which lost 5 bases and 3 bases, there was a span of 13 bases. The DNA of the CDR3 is TGTGCCAGCAGCCTACAAACGGGGTACACTGAAGCTTTCTTT. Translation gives CASSLQTGYTEAFF. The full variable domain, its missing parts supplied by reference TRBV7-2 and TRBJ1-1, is GAGVSQSPSNKVTEKGKDVELRCDPISGHTALYWYRQSLGQGLEFLIYFQGNSAPDKSGLPSDRFSAERTGGSVSTLTIQRTQQEDSAVYLCASSLQTGYTEAFFGQGTRLTVV.

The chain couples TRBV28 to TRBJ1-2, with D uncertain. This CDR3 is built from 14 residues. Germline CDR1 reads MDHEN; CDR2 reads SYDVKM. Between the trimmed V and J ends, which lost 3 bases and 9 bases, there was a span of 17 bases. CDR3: CASSLGGLFESYTF. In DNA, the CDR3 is TGTGCCAGCAGTTTGGGTGGGCTCTTTGAAAGCTACACCTTC.

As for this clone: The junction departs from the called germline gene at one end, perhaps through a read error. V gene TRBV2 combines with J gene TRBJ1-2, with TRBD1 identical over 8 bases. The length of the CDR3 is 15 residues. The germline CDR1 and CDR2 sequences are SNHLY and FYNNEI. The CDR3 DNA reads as TGTGCCAGCAGTGAAGACGCAGGGGGCGCGTATGACTACACCTTC. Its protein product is CASSEDAGGAYDYTF.

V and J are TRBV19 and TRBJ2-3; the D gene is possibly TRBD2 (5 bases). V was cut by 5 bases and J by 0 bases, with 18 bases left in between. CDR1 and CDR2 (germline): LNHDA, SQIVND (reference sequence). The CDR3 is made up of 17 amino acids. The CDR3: CASSPRATSASTDTQYF. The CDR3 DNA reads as TGTGCCAGTAGTCCTCGGGCCACTAGTGCTAGCACAGATACGCAGTATTTT.

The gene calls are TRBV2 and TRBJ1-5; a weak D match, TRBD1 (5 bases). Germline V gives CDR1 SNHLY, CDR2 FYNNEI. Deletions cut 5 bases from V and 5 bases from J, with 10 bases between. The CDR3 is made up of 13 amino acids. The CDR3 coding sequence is TGTGCCAGCAGTTCGGCAGGGTATCAGCCCCAGCATTTT. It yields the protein CASSSAGYQPQHF.

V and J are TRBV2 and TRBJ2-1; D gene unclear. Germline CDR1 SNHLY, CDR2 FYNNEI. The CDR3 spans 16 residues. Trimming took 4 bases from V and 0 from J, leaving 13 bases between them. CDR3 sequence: CASSVEAPSSYNEQFF. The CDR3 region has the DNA TGTGCCAGCAGTGTAGAAGCGCCTAGCTCCTACAATGAGCAGTTCTTC.

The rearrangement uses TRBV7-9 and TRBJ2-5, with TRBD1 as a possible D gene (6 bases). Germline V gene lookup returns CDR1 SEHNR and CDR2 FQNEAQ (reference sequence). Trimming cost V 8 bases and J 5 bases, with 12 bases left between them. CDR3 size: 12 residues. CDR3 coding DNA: TGTGCCAGCTGCAGGGGAAGGGAGACCCAGTACTTC. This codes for CASCRGRETQYF.

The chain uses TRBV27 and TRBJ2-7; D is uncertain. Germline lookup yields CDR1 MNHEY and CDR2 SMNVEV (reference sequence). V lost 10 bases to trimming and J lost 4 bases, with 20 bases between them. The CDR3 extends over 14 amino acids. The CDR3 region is CATQPARHQYEQYF. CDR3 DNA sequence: TGTGCCACCCAGCCCGCCAGACACCAATACGAGCAGTACTTC.

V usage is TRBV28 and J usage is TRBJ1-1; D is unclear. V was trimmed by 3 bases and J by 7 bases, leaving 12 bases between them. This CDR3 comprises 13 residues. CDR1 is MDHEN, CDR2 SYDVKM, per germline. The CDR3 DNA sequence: TGTGCCAGCAGTTTCCCCCCACAGCTTGAAGCTTTCTTT. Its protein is CASSFPPQLEAFF.

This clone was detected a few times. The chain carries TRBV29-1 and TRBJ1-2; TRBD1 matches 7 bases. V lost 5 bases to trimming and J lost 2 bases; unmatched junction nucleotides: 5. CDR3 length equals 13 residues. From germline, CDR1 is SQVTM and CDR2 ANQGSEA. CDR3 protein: CSVPTGNNYGYTF. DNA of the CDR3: TGCAGCGTTCCGACAGGGAACAACTATGGCTACACCTTC.

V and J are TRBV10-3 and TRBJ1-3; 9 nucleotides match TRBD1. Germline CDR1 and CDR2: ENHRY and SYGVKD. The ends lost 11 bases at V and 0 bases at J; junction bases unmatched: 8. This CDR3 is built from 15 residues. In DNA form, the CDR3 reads TGTGCCGTAATACAGGGGGCCAACTCTGGAAACACCATATATTTT. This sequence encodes CAVIQGANSGNTIYF.

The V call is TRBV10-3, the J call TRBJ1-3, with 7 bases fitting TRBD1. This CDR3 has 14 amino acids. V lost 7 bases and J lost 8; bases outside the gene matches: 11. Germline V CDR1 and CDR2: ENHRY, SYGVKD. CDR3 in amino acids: CAIMGQLLGDTIYF. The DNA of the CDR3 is TGTGCCATCATGGGACAGTTGCTGGGGGACACCATATATTTT.